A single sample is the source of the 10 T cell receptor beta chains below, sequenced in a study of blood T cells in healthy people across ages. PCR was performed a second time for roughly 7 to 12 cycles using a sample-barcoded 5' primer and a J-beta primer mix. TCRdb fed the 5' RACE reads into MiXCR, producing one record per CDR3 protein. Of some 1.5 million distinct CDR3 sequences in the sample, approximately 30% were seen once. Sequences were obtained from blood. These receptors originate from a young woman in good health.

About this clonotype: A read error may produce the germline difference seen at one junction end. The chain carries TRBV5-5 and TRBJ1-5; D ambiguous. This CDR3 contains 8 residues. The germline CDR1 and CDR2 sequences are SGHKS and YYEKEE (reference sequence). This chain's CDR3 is CVDQPQHF. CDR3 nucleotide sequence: TGCGTTGATCAGCCCCAGCATTTT.

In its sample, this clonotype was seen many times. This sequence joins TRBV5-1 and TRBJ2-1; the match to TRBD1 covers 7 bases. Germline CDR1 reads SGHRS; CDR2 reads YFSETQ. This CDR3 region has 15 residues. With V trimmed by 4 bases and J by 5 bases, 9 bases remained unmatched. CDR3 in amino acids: CASSGRTGINNEQFF. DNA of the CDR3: TGCGCCAGCAGCGGACGGACAGGAATCAACAATGAGCAGTTCTTC.

The CDR3 bases are TGTGCCAGCAGCCCTCTGGACAGGGGCTATGGCTACACCTTC. This gives the protein CASSPLDRGYGYTF. The J gene is TRBJ1-2, the V gene TRBV2, with 9 bases identical to TRBD1. This CDR3 is built from 14 residues. After removal of 6 bases from V and 4 bases from J, the junction contained 6 bases not matched to a gene. The germline V gene has CDR1 SNHLY and CDR2 FYNNEI.

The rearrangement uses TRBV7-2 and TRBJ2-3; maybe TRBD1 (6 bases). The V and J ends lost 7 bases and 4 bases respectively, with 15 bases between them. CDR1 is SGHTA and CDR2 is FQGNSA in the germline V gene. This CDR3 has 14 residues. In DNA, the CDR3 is TGTGCCAGCACCTTGGACAGTTGGGCAGATACGCAGTATTTT. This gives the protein CASTLDSWADTQYF. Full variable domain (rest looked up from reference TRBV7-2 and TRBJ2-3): GAGVSQSPSNKVTEKGKDVELRCDPISGHTALYWYRQSLGQGLEFLIYFQGNSAPDKSGLPSDRFSAERTGGSVSTLTIQRTQQEDSAVYLCASTLDSWADTQYFGPGTRLTVL.

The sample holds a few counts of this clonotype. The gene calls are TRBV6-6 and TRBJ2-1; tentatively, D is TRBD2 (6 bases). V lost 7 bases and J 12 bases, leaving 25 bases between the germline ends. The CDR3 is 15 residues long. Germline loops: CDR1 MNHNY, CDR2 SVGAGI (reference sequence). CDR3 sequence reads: CASIESVAVKGRQFF. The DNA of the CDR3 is TGTGCCAGCATAGAATCAGTAGCGGTTAAGGGGAGGCAGTTCTTC.

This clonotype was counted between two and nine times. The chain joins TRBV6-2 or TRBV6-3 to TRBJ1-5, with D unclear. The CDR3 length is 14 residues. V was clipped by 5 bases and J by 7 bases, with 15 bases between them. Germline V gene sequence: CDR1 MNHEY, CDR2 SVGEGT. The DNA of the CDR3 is TGTGCCAGCAGTATGGGAACTCGGGGACAGCCCCAGCATTTT. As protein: CASSMGTRGQPQHF.

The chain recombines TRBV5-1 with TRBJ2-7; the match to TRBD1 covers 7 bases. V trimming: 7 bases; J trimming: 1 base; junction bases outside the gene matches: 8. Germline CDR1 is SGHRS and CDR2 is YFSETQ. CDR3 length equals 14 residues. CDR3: CASSGQASSYEQYF. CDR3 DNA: TGCGCCAGCTCCGGACAGGCCTCTTCCTACGAGCAGTACTTC. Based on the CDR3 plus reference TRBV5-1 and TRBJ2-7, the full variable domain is KAGVTQTPRYLIKTRGQQVTLSCSPISGHRSVSWYQQTPGQGLQFLFEYFSETQRNKGNFPGRFSGRQFSNSRSEMNVSTLELGDSALYLCASSGQASSYEQYFGPGTRLTVT.

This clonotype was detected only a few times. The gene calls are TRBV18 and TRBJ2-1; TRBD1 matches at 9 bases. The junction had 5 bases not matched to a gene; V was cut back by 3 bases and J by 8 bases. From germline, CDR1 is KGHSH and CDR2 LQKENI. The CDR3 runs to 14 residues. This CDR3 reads CASSPGQGADEQFF. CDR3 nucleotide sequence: TGTGCCAGCTCACCGGGACAGGGAGCGGATGAGCAGTTCTTC.

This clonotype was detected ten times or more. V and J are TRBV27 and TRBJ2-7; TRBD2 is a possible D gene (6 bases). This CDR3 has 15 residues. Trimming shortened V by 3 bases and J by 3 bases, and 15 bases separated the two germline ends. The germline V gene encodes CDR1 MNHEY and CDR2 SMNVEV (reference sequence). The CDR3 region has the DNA TGTGCCAGCAGTTTGGAGGGAGAATTGGGCTACGAGCAGTACTTC. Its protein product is CASSLEGELGYEQYF.

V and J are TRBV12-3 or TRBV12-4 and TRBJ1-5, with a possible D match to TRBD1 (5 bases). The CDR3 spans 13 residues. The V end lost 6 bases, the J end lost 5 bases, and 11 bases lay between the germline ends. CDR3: CASSATDHQPQHF. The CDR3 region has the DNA TGTGCCAGCAGCGCGACAGACCATCAGCCCCAGCATTTT.